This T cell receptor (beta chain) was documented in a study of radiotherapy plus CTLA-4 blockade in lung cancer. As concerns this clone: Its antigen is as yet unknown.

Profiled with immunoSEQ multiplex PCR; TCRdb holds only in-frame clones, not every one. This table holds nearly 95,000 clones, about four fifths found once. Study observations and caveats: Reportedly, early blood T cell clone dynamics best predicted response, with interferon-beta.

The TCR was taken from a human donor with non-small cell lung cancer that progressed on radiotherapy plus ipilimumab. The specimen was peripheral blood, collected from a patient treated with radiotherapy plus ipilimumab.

The CDR3 here is CASSEVGHGPFGEAFF. The CDR3 DNA reads as TGTGCCAGTAGTGAAGTCGGGCACGGGCCATTCGGTGAAGCTTTCTTT. This rearrangement joins TRBV19 to TRBJ1-1, with D uncertain. V gave up 5 bases and J gave up 7 bases, with 23 bases separating them. The CDR3 covers 16 residues. CDR1 and CDR2 from the germline V gene are LNHDA and SQIVND (reference sequence).